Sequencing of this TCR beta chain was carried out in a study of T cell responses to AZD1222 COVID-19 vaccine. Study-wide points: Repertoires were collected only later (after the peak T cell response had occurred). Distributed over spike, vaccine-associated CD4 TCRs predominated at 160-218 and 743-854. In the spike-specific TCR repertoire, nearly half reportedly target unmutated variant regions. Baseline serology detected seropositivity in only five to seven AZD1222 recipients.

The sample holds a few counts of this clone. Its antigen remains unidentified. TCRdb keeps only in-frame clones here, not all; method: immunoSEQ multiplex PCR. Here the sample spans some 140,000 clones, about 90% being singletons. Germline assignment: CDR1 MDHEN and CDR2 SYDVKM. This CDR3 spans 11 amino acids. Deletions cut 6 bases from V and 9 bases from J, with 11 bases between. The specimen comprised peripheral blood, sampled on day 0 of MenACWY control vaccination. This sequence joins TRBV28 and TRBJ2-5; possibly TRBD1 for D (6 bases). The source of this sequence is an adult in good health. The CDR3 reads CASRGGTAQYF. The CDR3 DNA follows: TGTGCCAGCAGAGGGGGTACGGCCCAGTACTTC.